Each of the 11 T cell receptor beta chains below was sequenced from the same sample in a study of regulatory T cells in long-lasting Graves disease. According to the study, TCR beta libraries were built with iRepertoire HTBI primers and CDR3-region Arm-PCR. Each CDR3 protein is one row after TCRdb ran MiXCR on the multiplex PCR reads. This table holds 200,000 to 250,000 distinct CDR3 sequences, around 20% found once. Time point in this sample: newly diagnosed GD, antithyroid drugs for less than 3 months. Researchers made the TCR library from RNA that was extracted from PBMCs. These records were also assigned to another study, of T cells in Graves' hyperthyroidism and ophthalmopathy.

Sequencing was performed on peripheral blood mononuclear cells (PBMCs), taken at new diagnosis, from a patient treated with antithyroid drugs. The receptors derive from a woman in her twenties or thirties with Graves disease.

This clonotype was observed many times. CDR3 in amino acids: CASSFPGTGGPNTDTQYF. CDR3 in DNA: TGTGCCAGCAGTTTCCCTGGGACAGGCGGACCTAACACAGATACGCAGTATTTT. The rearrangement joins TRBV28 to TRBJ2-3, with TRBD1 identical over 8 bases. CDR1 and CDR2 (germline): MDHEN, SYDVKM. Trimming removed 3 bases from V and 2 bases from J; junction bases left unmatched: 13. This CDR3 spans 18 amino acids.

This clonotype was observed at least ten times. The V call is TRBV19, the J call TRBJ1-6, with 9 bases aligning to TRBD1. This CDR3 spans 16 amino acids. Trimming took 6 bases from V and 10 from J; bases not matched to a gene: 13. CDR1 LNHDA and CDR2 SQIVND come from the germline V gene (reference sequence). CDR3 loop: CASSSRGQGMGSPLHF. The CDR3 DNA follows: TGTGCCAGTAGCAGCCGAGGACAGGGGATGGGATCACCCCTCCACTTT. Full variable domain (missing parts from reference TRBV19 and TRBJ1-6): DGGITQSPKYLFRKEGQNVTLSCEQNLNHDAMYWYRQDPGQGLRLIYYSQIVNDFQKGDIAEGYSVSREKKESFPLTVTSAQKNPTAFYLCASSSRGQGMGSPLHFGNGTRLTVT.

This clonotype was seen just once. A single base is all that separates this from a far larger clone, so a read error is likely. This sequence joins TRBV9 and TRBJ2-1, with a weak D call TRBD2 (5 bases). This CDR3 has 14 amino acids. Germline loops: CDR1 SGDLS, CDR2 YYNGEE. V dropped 6 bases and J dropped 0 bases, with 10 bases sitting between them. The chain's CDR3 is CASTGSDSYNEQFF. The DNA for the CDR3 is TGTGCCAGCACTGGTAGCGACTCCTACAATGAGCAGTTCTTC.

On this clonotype: A much larger clone is a single base away; this may be a read error. The chain has TRBV11-2 and TRBJ2-7; 8 positions match TRBD1. This CDR3 contains 15 residues. CDR1 and CDR2 from the germline V gene are SGHAT and FQNNGV. The CDR3 here is CTSSSVQGAQSEQYF. CDR3 nucleotides: TGTACCAGCAGCTCAGTCCAGGGGGCGCAGAGTGAGCAGTACTTC.

The chain uses TRBV11-2 and TRBJ2-3; possible D gene TRBD1, 5 bases. Trimming removed 5 bases from V and 0 bases from J, with 9 bases in between. This CDR3 region has 14 residues. The germline CDR1 and CDR2 sequences are SGHAT and FQNNGV. The CDR3 is CASSPDRSTDTQYF. The CDR3 coding sequence is TGTGCCAGCAGCCCCGACAGAAGCACAGATACGCAGTATTTT.

This clonotype has just a few counts. The rearrangement uses TRBV6-1 and TRBJ1-5; a possible D gene is TRBD1 (6 bases). The CDR3 totals 15 residues. V lost 10 bases and J 0 bases, leaving 16 bases between the germline ends. Germline values: CDR1 MNHNS, CDR2 SASEGT. The CDR3 DNA is TGTGCCACCAAACTAGACAGGTATAGCAATCAGCCCCAGCATTTT. Its translation is CATKLDRYSNQPQHF.

This clonotype came up many times. Mismatch with germline at one junction end may stem from a read error. The chain has TRBV7-9 and TRBJ2-1, with 10 positions matching TRBD2. Germline CDR1 is SEHNR and CDR2 is FQNEAQ (reference sequence). CDR3 length: 16 amino acids. The DNA for the CDR3 is TGTGCCAGCAGCCAGGTGGGACTAGCGACCTACAATGAGCGGTTCTTC. Protein sequence: CASSQVGLATYNERFF.

The chain is built from TRBV12-3 or TRBV12-4 and TRBJ2-7; 13 bases map to TRBD2. The ends lost 6 bases at V and 1 base at J; junction bases unmatched: 6. The CDR3 has 16 amino acids. The chain's CDR3 is CASSRRTSGRSYEQYF. In nucleotides, the CDR3 is TGTGCCAGCAGCCGAAGGACTAGCGGGAGATCCTACGAGCAGTACTTC.

This clonotype was recorded many times. The chain links TRBV27 to TRBJ2-7; D is tentatively TRBD1 or TRBD2 (6 bases each). The CDR3 has 15 amino acids. Germline values: CDR1 MNHEY, CDR2 SMNVEV (reference sequence). Trimming pared 7 bases from V and 0 bases from J, leaving 16 bases between. The CDR3 sequence is CASKMGGGPSYEQYF. CDR3 coding DNA: TGTGCCAGCAAGATGGGGGGCGGGCCCTCCTACGAGCAGTACTTC.

This clonotype appeared many times. The rearrangement links TRBV15 to TRBJ2-5; 7 nucleotides agree with TRBD2. Germline CDR1 is LNHNV and CDR2 is YYDKDF (reference sequence). The CDR3 extends over 15 amino acids. The V segment lost 5 bases and the J segment 2 bases; nucleotides outside the gene matches: 8. The CDR3 protein is CATSPVGGMQETQYF. The DNA for the CDR3 is TGTGCCACCAGCCCCGTGGGGGGGATGCAAGAGACCCAGTACTTC.

This clonotype has ten or more counts. This sequence joins TRBV27 and TRBJ1-5; tentative D call: TRBD1 (5 bases). CDR3 length equals 12 residues. Germline-derived CDR1 and CDR2 are MNHEY and SMNVEV (reference sequence). V lost 6 bases and J 6 bases, leaving 9 bases between the germline ends. CDR3 bases: TGTGCCAGCAGGACGGGGGGTCAGCCCCAGCATTTT. It yields the protein CASRTGGQPQHF.